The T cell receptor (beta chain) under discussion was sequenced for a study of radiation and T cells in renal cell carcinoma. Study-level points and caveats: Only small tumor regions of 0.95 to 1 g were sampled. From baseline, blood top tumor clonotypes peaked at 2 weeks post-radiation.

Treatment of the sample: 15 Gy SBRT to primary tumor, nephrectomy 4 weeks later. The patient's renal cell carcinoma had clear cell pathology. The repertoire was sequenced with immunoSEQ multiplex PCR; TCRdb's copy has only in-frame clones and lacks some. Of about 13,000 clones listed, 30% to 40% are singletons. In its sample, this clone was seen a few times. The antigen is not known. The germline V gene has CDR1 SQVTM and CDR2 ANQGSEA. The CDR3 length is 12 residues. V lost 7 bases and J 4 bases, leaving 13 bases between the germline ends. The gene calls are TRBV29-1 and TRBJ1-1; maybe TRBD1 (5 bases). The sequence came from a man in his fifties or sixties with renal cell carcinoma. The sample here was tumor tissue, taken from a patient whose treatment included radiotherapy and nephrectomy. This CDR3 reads CSAQTDGTEAFF. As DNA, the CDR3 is TGCAGCGCTCAGACAGACGGCACTGAAGCTTTCTTT.